Listed below are T cell receptor beta chains from one sample, sequenced in a study of blood T cell repertoires in COVID-19. The assay was immunoSEQ multiplex PCR, and TCRdb's table has in-frame clones only and misses some. The sample has 120,000 to 150,000 clones, roughly 82% seen once. What was sequenced was peripheral blood. All receptors come from a human donor in a cohort sampled during active COVID-19. Both conserved end residues are part of each CDR3. D genes are given only for firm matches. Only some rows state a clone size, as once, few, many or a class for expanded clones.

>-|TRBV11-1|-|TRBJ1-2|16
CASSFSRGTGDYGYTF
TGTGCCAGCAGCTTTTCTCGGGGGACTGGGGACTATGGCTACACCTTC
>TRBD1|TRBV7-8|few|TRBJ1-1|13
CASSPGQLNEAFF
TGTGCCAGCAGCCCGGGACAGTTGAATGAAGCTTTCTTT
>-|TRBV16|few|TRBJ2-7|16
CASSHLTSGQGREQYF
TGTGCCAGCAGCCATTTGACCTCCGGGCAGGGCAGGGAGCAGTACTTC
>TRBD1|TRBV5-4|-|TRBJ2-2|16
CASSVDRAANTGELFF
TGTGCCAGCAGCGTGGACAGGGCCGCGAACACCGGGGAGCTGTTTTTT
>-|TRBV2|-|TRBJ2-7|15
CASSFQWDISYEQYF
TGTGCCAGCAGCTTCCAGTGGGACATATCCTACGAGCAGTACTTC
>TRBD1|TRBV5-1|-|TRBJ1-2|15
CASSLEGQGAFGYTF
TGCGCCAGCAGCTTGGAGGGACAGGGGGCTTTTGGCTACACCTTC
>TRBD1|TRBV5-1|-|TRBJ1-2|14
CASSLQGADYGYTF
TGCGCCAGCAGCTTACAGGGGGCCGACTATGGCTACACCTTC
>TRBD2|TRBV6-2/TRBV6-3|-|TRBJ2-1|14
CATSTSGSYNEQFF
TGTGCCACCAGCACGAGCGGGAGCTACAATGAGCAGTTCTTC
>TRBD2|TRBV6-6|-|TRBJ2-3|15
CASSWAAGGGDTQYF
TGTGCCAGCAGTTGGGCAGCGGGAGGTGGGGATACGCAGTATTTT
>TRBD2|TRBV20-1|-|TRBJ2-1|15
CSASPSGGFYNEQFF
TGCAGTGCTAGTCCTAGCGGGGGATTTTACAATGAGCAGTTCTTC
>TRBD1|TRBV5-8|-|TRBJ1-5|17
CASSNGQGNYSNQPQHF
TGTGCCAGCAGCAACGGACAGGGCAACTATAGCAATCAGCCCCAGCATTTT
>TRBD2|TRBV5-1|-|TRBJ2-2|16
CASSLGLAVNTGELFF
TGCGCCAGCAGCTTGGGACTAGCAGTGAACACCGGGGAGCTGTTTTTT
>TRBD1|TRBV3-1/TRBV3-2|-|TRBJ1-2|14
CASSHTGTGYGYTF
TGTGCCAGCAGCCATACCGGGACAGGATATGGCTACACCTTC
>TRBD1|TRBV19|-|TRBJ2-1|15
CASSIGQGAYNEQFF
TGTGCCAGTAGTATAGGACAGGGCGCCTACAATGAGCAGTTCTTC
>TRBD1|TRBV7-9|-|TRBJ2-7|14
CASSLQGAPYEQYF
TGTGCCAGCAGCTTACAGGGGGCTCCATACGAGCAGTACTTC
>-|TRBV11-2|many|TRBJ2-2|16
CASSLLASTNTGELFF
TGTGCCAGCAGCTTGTTAGCCAGCACGAACACCGGGGAGCTGTTTTTT
>TRBD1|TRBV29-1|few|TRBJ1-1|13
CSTLRGQGTEAFF
TGCAGCACCCTCCGAGGACAGGGCACTGAAGCTTTCTTT
>-|TRBV13|-|TRBJ2-5|12
CASSAKRETQYF
TGTGCCAGCAGCGCCAAACGGGAGACCCAGTACTTC
>-|TRBV5-1|-|TRBJ2-5|15
CASSLGRTAQETQYF
TGCGCCAGCAGCTTGGGGAGGACAGCACAAGAGACCCAGTACTTC
>-|TRBV29-1|once|TRBJ1-4|11
CSVVKREKLFF
TGCAGCGTTGTAAAGAGGGAAAAACTGTTTTTT
>-|TRBV27|-|TRBJ1-5|12
CASSFFNQPQHF
TGTGCCAGCAGTTTCTTCAATCAGCCCCAGCATTTT
>TRBD2|TRBV3-1/TRBV3-2|-|TRBJ2-5|15
CASSQLAGGLETQYF
TGTGCCAGCAGCCAACTAGCGGGGGGGTTGGAGACCCAGTACTTC
>-|TRBV7-3|-|TRBJ1-2|13
CASSLEGVNGYTF
TGTGCCAGCAGCTTGGAAGGGGTGAATGGCTACACCTTC
>TRBD2|TRBV6-5|-|TRBJ2-1|13
CASGLAGVGEQFF
TGTGCCAGCGGACTAGCGGGAGTAGGTGAGCAGTTCTTC
>TRBD2|TRBV6-2/TRBV6-3|-|TRBJ2-1|17
CASSPGTSGRAYNEQFF
TGTGCCAGCAGCCCTGGGACTAGCGGGCGGGCCTACAATGAGCAGTTCTTC
>-|TRBV6-5|once|TRBJ1-5|13
CASRVQGNQPQHF
TGTGCCAGCAGGGTGCAGGGGAACCAGCCCCAGCATTTT
>TRBD2|TRBV5-1|-|TRBJ2-3|16
CASSSSGRAETDTQYF
TGCGCCAGCAGCTCCAGCGGGAGGGCCGAGACAGATACGCAGTATTTT
>TRBD1|TRBV2|-|TRBJ1-4|14
CASFDGTGEEKLFF
TGTGCCAGCTTTGACGGGACAGGGGAAGAAAAACTGTTTTTT
>TRBD1|TRBV19|once|TRBJ2-1|15
CASSVQGDMVNEQFF
TGTGCCAGTAGTGTACAGGGGGATATGGTAAATGAGCAGTTCTTC